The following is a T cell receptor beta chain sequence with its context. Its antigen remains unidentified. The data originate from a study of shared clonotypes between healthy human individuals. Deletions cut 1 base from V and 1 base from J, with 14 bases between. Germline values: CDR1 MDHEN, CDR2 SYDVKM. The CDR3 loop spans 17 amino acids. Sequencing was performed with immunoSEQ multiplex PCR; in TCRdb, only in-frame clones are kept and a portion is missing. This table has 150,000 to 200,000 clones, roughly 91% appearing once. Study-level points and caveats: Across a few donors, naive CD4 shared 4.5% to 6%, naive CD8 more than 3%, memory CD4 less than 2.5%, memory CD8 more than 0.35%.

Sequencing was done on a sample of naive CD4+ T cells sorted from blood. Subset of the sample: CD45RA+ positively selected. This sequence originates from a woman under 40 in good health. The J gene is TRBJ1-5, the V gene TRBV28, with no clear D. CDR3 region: CASSLSLLGSSNQPQHF. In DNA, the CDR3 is TGTGCCAGCAGTTTATCGTTACTAGGGTCCAGCAATCAGCCCCAGCATTTT. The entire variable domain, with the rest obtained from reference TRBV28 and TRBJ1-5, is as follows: DVKVTQSSRYLVKRTGEKVFLECVQDMDHENMFWYRQDPGLGLRLIYFSYDVKMKEKGDIPEGYSVSREKKERFSLILESASTNQTSMYLCASSLSLLGSSNQPQHFGDGTRLSIL.